Given below is one TCR beta chain in context. Its antigen is unknown. V was shortened by 6 bases and J by 0 bases, with 15 bases between the two germline ends. This CDR3 has 16 amino acids. Germline-derived CDR1 and CDR2 are LNHDA and SQIVND (reference sequence). Sequencing was performed with immunoSEQ multiplex PCR; in TCRdb, only in-frame clones are kept and a portion is missing. This sample has 2 million to 2.5 million clones, with 93% found just once. CD45RO negativity and positive selection for CCR7 defined naive CD8 cells, a population that excluded terminally differentiated effector memory CD45RA+ cells. The sample belongs to a study of shared clonotypes between healthy human individuals. Overall study results and limits: The study generally estimated greater richness for naive than memory subsets. Clonotypes which were not shared had lower generation probabilities than clonotypes that all four donors shared. About 5% was the fraction of naive CD4 clonotypes found shared across a handful of donors. Rarefaction exposed incomplete sorted-subset sequencing despite large depth.

The clonotype comes from a man aged 18 to 30 in good health. Some clones in this sample may be carry-over from other donors' samples. The sequenced sample consisted of naive CD8+ T cells from PBMCs. The genes are TRBV19 and TRBJ2-1, with D perhaps TRBD2 (6 bases). CDR3 amino acids: CASRPSPGSSYNEQFF. The CDR3 DNA is TGTGCCAGTAGACCTTCCCCCGGGAGCTCCTACAATGAGCAGTTCTTC.